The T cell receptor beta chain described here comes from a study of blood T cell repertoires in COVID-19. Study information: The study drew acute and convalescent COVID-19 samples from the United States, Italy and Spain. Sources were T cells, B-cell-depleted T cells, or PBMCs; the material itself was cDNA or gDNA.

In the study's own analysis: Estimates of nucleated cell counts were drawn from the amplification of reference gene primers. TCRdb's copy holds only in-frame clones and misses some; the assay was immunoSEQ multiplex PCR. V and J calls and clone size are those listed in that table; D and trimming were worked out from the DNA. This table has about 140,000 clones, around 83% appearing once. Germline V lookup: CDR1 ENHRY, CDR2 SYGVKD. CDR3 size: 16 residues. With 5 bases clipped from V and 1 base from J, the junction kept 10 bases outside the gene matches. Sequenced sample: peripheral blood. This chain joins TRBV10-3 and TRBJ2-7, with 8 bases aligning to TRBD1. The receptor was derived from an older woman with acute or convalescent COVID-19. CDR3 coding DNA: TGTGCCATCAGTCCTACCGCAACAGGGGGATCCTACGAGCAGTACTTC. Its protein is CAISPTATGGSYEQYF.